The present T cell receptor (beta chain) was sequenced within a study of cytotoxic CD8 clonotypes in ibrutinib-treated CLL. Study summary: Of a cohort that held around 10 relapsed/refractory and 15 treatment-naive patients, some 17 were IGHV unmutated. Once treatment had gone on for a median of 12 months, range 6 to 36, response samples were drawn.

Whole-study results and caveats: An increase in clonality occurred at ibrutinib response, followed by a return toward baseline at progression. Starting clonality was above that of age-matched healthy donors and tracked circulating CD8+ T-cell counts.

About this clone itself: Antigen unknown.

Trimming at V came to 2 bases and at J to 10 bases, leaving 5 bases not matched to a gene. This CDR3 region has 13 residues. The germline gives CDR1 MDHEN, CDR2 SYDVKM. TCRdb keeps only in-frame clones here, not all; method: immunoSEQ multiplex PCR. The sample lists over 130,000 clones, over 75% occurring once. This sample comprised PBMCs, obtained after 36 months of ibrutinib treatment. The TCR was taken from a human donor with chronic lymphocytic leukemia. The rearrangement links TRBV28 to TRBJ1-1, with TRBD1 matching over 9 bases. The CDR3 reads CASSLGQGRVAFF. DNA of the CDR3: TGTGCCAGCAGTTTAGGACAGGGGAGGGTAGCTTTCTTT. The entire variable domain, with the rest obtained from reference TRBV28 and TRBJ1-1, is as follows: DVKVTQSSRYLVKRTGEKVFLECVQDMDHENMFWYRQDPGLGLRLIYFSYDVKMKEKGDIPEGYSVSREKKERFSLILESASTNQTSMYLCASSLGQGRVAFFGQGTRLTVV.